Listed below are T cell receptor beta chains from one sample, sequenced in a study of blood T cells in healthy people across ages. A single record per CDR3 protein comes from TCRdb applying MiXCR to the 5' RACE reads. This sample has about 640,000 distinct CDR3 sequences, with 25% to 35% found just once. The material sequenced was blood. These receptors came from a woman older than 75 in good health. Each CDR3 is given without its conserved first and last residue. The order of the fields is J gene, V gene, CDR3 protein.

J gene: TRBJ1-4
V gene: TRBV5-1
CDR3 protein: ASSLGDREGEKLF

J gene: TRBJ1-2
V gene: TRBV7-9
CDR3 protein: ASSLGPGTNYGYT

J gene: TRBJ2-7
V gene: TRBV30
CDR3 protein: AWSRVYEQY

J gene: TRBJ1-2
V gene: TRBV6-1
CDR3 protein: ASSALADYHGYT

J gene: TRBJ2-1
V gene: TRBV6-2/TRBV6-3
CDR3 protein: ASSYSTSSHEQF

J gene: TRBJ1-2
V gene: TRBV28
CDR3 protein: ASRLQGTLANYGYT

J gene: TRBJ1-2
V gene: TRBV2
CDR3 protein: ASSPRGQPPYGYT

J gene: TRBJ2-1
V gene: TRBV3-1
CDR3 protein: ASSTDGGAYNEQF

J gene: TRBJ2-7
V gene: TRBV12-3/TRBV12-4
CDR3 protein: ASSSPRTGVTHEQY

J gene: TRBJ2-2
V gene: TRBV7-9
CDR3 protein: ASSFRQANTGELF

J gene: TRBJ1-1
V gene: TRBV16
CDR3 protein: ASTYRGGDTEAF

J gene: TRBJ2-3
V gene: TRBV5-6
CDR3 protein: ASSQRQRGTQY

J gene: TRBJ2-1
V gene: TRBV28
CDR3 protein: ASSRTSGDYNEQF

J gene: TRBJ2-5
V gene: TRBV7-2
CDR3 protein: ASSLAPGLRRETQY

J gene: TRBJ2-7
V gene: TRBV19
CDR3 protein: ASSIADSSSYEQY

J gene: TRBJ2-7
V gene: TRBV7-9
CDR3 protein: ASSFLYHNERY

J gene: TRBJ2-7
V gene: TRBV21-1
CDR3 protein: ASVGRDAGSYEQY

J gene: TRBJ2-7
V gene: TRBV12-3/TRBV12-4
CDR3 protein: ASSTLYEQY

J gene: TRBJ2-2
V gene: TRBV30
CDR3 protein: AWRATAGGNTGELF

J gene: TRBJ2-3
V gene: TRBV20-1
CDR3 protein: SVGTSGDLTDTQY

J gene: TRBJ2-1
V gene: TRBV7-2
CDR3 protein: ASSLQVYNEQF

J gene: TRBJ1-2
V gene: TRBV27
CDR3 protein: ASTPLGEGNYGYT

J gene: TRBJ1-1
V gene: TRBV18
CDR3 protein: ASSTSTGSIARAEAF

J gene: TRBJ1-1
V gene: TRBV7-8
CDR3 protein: ASSVHRDSVNTEAF

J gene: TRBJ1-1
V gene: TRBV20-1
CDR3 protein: SAIGRTRDSTLNTEAF

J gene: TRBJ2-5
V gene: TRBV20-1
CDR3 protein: SAVLAGGYNEQY

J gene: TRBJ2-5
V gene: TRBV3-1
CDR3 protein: ASSQDGRLTY

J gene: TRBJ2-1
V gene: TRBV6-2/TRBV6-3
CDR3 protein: ASSPSGAGVRDEQF

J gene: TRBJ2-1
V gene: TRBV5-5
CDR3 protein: ASSFQEFSYNEQF

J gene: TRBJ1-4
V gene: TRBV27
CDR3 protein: ASRTRGTGGLF

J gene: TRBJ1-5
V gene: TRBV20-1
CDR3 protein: SATRDSSNQPQH

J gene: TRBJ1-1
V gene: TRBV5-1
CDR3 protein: ASSLGLTTEAF

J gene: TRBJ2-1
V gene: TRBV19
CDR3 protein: ASSQYMGTHEQF

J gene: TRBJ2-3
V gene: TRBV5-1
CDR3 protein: ASSIGQGNTDTQY

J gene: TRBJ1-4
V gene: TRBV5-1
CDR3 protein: ASSFRDGEKLF

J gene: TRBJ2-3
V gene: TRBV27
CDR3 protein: ASSLIRAWGGRDTQY

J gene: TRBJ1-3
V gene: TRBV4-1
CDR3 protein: ASSQEGTGVGSGNTIY

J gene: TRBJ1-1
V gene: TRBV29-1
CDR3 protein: SVSTGVNTEAF

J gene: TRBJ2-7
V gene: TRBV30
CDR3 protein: AWRKTQRSSYEQY

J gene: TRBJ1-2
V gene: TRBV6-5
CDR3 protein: ASSFFSPRLGGYYGYT

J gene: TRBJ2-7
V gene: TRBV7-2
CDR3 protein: ASSIRQGINSYEQY

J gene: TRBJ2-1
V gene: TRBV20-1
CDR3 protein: SARDGPGEQF

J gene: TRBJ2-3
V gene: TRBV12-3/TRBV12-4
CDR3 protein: ASSQRGISADTQY

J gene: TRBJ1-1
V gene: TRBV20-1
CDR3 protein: SARSATDGEAF

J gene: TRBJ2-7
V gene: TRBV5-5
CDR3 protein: TSSLAGGSYEQY

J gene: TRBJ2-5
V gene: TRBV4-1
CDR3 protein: ASSQDPKSQETQY

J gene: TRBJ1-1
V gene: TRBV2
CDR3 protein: ASEDGASMNTEAF

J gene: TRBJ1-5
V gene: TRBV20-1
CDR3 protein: SATSGTGRNQPQH

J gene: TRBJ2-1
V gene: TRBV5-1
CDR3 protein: ASSLGGASAYNEQF

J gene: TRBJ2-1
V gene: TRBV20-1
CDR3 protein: SAQSGTTFHDEQF